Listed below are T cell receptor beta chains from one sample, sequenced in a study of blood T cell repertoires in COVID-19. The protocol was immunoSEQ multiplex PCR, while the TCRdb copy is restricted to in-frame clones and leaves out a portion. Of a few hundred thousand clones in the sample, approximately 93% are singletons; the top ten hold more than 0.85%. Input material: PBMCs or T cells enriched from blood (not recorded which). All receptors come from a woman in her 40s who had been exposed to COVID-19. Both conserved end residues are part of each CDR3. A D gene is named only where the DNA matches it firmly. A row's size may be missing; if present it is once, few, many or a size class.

cdr3_nt: TGTGCCAGCAGCCAAGAAGGCGCGGCTTACAATGAGCAGTTCTTC; cdr3_aa: CASSQEGAAYNEQFF; j_call: TRBJ2-1; v_call: TRBV14; d_call: -; clone_size: -
cdr3_nt: TGTGCCAGCAGCAAGACAGGAATCTCTGGGGCCAACGTCCTGACTTTC; cdr3_aa: CASSKTGISGANVLTF; j_call: TRBJ2-6; v_call: TRBV7-9; d_call: -; clone_size: -
cdr3_nt: TGTGCTAGCAGCGCGGCCGGGACTAGCGGGGGTAGTGAGCAGTTCTTC; cdr3_aa: CASSAAGTSGGSEQFF; j_call: TRBJ2-1; v_call: TRBV7-7; d_call: TRBD2; clone_size: -
cdr3_nt: TGTGCCAGCAGCTTATCGTCCGGGACAGGGGTGACAGATACGCAGTATTTT; cdr3_aa: CASSLSSGTGVTDTQYF; j_call: TRBJ2-3; v_call: TRBV13; d_call: TRBD1; clone_size: -
cdr3_nt: TGTGCCACCAGCGACAGGGGTGGGGAAGCTTTCTTT; cdr3_aa: CATSDRGGEAFF; j_call: TRBJ1-1; v_call: TRBV15; d_call: TRBD1; clone_size: -
cdr3_nt: TGTGCCAGCTCTAACAGGGCCGTGAACACTGAAGCTTTCTTT; cdr3_aa: CASSNRAVNTEAFF; j_call: TRBJ1-1; v_call: TRBV18; d_call: -; clone_size: -
cdr3_nt: TGTGCCAGTAGGGAGGGACAGCGCTCTGGAAACACCATATATTTT; cdr3_aa: CASREGQRSGNTIYF; j_call: TRBJ1-3; v_call: TRBV19; d_call: TRBD1; clone_size: -
cdr3_nt: TGTGCCATCAGTGATACATTAACCTACGAGCAGTACTTC; cdr3_aa: CAISDTLTYEQYF; j_call: TRBJ2-7; v_call: TRBV10-3; d_call: -; clone_size: -
cdr3_nt: TGTGCCTGGGGTGACGTCCGGGACAGTCGCTTTTATGGCTACACCTTC; cdr3_aa: CAWGDVRDSRFYGYTF; j_call: TRBJ1-2; v_call: TRBV30; d_call: TRBD1; clone_size: once
cdr3_nt: TGTGCCAGCAGCTCCCACAGCCAATTGAATTCACCCCTCCACTTT; cdr3_aa: CASSSHSQLNSPLHF; j_call: TRBJ1-6; v_call: TRBV11-1; d_call: -; clone_size: -
cdr3_nt: TGTGCCAGCAGTTATGGGCCGGGACTAGCGGGAGTTGAGCAGTTCTTC; cdr3_aa: CASSYGPGLAGVEQFF; j_call: TRBJ2-1; v_call: TRBV27; d_call: TRBD2; clone_size: -
cdr3_nt: TGTGCCAGCAGTCCTCGTAGGGGGCGCGGGGAGACCCAGTACTTC; cdr3_aa: CASSPRRGRGETQYF; j_call: TRBJ2-5; v_call: TRBV6-5; d_call: TRBD1; clone_size: -
cdr3_nt: TGTGCCAGCAGTTTGGCGGGGGCGGGTGGAAACACCATATATTTT; cdr3_aa: CASSLAGAGGNTIYF; j_call: TRBJ1-3; v_call: TRBV28; d_call: -; clone_size: -
cdr3_nt: TGTGCCAGCAGCGGTGGGACTTCGGGGGAGCAGTACTTC; cdr3_aa: CASSGGTSGEQYF; j_call: TRBJ2-7; v_call: TRBV11-3; d_call: -; clone_size: -
cdr3_nt: TGTGCCAGCAGAAGCCGAGAGACCCAGTACTTC; cdr3_aa: CASRSRETQYF; j_call: TRBJ2-5; v_call: TRBV28; d_call: -; clone_size: -
cdr3_nt: TGTGCCAGCAGAGTCTCAGGGGTGACAGGCAATTCACCCCTCCACTTT; cdr3_aa: CASRVSGVTGNSPLHF; j_call: TRBJ1-6; v_call: TRBV2; d_call: -; clone_size: -
cdr3_nt: TGTGCCACCAGTGATTTGCAAGGGGGGGGGAATCAGCAGTTCTTC; cdr3_aa: CATSDLQGGGNQQFF; j_call: TRBJ2-1; v_call: TRBV24-1; d_call: -; clone_size: -
cdr3_nt: TGTGCCAGCAGCTTTGCCGGGACAGGGACCTACGAGCAGTACTTC; cdr3_aa: CASSFAGTGTYEQYF; j_call: TRBJ2-7; v_call: TRBV11-3; d_call: TRBD1; clone_size: once
cdr3_nt: TGTGCCAGCAGCTTGGAGGGGCACAGGGGGGGTGGCTACACCTTC; cdr3_aa: CASSLEGHRGGGYTF; j_call: TRBJ1-2; v_call: TRBV5-6; d_call: TRBD1; clone_size: -
cdr3_nt: TGTGCCTGGAGTGGGGGCGCGGGGAATCAGCCCCAGCATTTT; cdr3_aa: CAWSGGAGNQPQHF; j_call: TRBJ1-5; v_call: TRBV30; d_call: -; clone_size: -
cdr3_nt: TGTGCCAGCGCCCGGGACAGGGCCTATGGCTACACCTTC; cdr3_aa: CASARDRAYGYTF; j_call: TRBJ1-2; v_call: TRBV2; d_call: TRBD1; clone_size: -
cdr3_nt: TGCGCCAGCAGCTTTACAGGGGGCGATGGGGAGACCCAGTACTTC; cdr3_aa: CASSFTGGDGETQYF; j_call: TRBJ2-5; v_call: TRBV5-1; d_call: TRBD1; clone_size: -
cdr3_nt: TGTGCCACCAGCAGAGGACTTTACACTGAAGCTTTCTTT; cdr3_aa: CATSRGLYTEAFF; j_call: TRBJ1-1; v_call: TRBV15; d_call: -; clone_size: -
cdr3_nt: TGTGCCAGCAGCCAACGGGGACAGGGTCAAGAGACCCAGTACTTC; cdr3_aa: CASSQRGQGQETQYF; j_call: TRBJ2-5; v_call: TRBV3-1/TRBV3-2; d_call: TRBD1; clone_size: -
cdr3_nt: TGCAGCGTTGCATCCGGGACAGGGGGCAACTATGGCTACACCTTC; cdr3_aa: CSVASGTGGNYGYTF; j_call: TRBJ1-2; v_call: TRBV29-1; d_call: TRBD1; clone_size: once
cdr3_nt: TGTGCCAGCAGTCGACCGGGACAGGGGACCACTGAAGCTTTCTTT; cdr3_aa: CASSRPGQGTTEAFF; j_call: TRBJ1-1; v_call: TRBV28; d_call: TRBD1; clone_size: -
cdr3_nt: TGTGCCAGCAGCGGGTCCTACGAGCAGTACTTC; cdr3_aa: CASSGSYEQYF; j_call: TRBJ2-7; v_call: TRBV2; d_call: -; clone_size: -
cdr3_nt: TGTGCCAGCAACCTACGAGGCAGCGGTGTCATTGGCTACACCTTC; cdr3_aa: CASNLRGSGVIGYTF; j_call: TRBJ1-2; v_call: TRBV5-4; d_call: -; clone_size: -
cdr3_nt: TGTGCCAGCAGCGTACAGGGGGCGCGGGGCACTGAAGCTTTCTTT; cdr3_aa: CASSVQGARGTEAFF; j_call: TRBJ1-1; v_call: TRBV9; d_call: TRBD1; clone_size: -
cdr3_nt: TGTGCCAGCAGCCCCCCCTACACTGAAGCTTTCTTT; cdr3_aa: CASSPPYTEAFF; j_call: TRBJ1-1; v_call: TRBV6-2/TRBV6-3; d_call: -; clone_size: -
cdr3_nt: TGTGCCAGCAGCTTAGGGCGGGGGAGCTCCTACAATGAGCAGTTCTTC; cdr3_aa: CASSLGRGSSYNEQFF; j_call: TRBJ2-1; v_call: TRBV11-2; d_call: TRBD2; clone_size: -
cdr3_nt: TGCGCCAGCAGTGATTATAGGGACAGGGATCAGTACAATCAGCCCCAGCATTTT; cdr3_aa: CASSDYRDRDQYNQPQHF; j_call: TRBJ1-5; v_call: TRBV10-1; d_call: TRBD1; clone_size: -
cdr3_nt: TGTGCCATCACCAAACAGGGTTCTACAGATACGCAGTATTTT; cdr3_aa: CAITKQGSTDTQYF; j_call: TRBJ2-3; v_call: TRBV10-3; d_call: -; clone_size: once
cdr3_nt: TGTGCCAGCAGTGAATATTCCGGCAGGGACTATAATTCACCCCTCCACTTT; cdr3_aa: CASSEYSGRDYNSPLHF; j_call: TRBJ1-6; v_call: TRBV25-1; d_call: -; clone_size: few
cdr3_nt: TGTGCCAGTAGTACCCAGACAGGAGATCTAGGTGAGCAGTTCTTC; cdr3_aa: CASSTQTGDLGEQFF; j_call: TRBJ2-1; v_call: TRBV19; d_call: -; clone_size: few
cdr3_nt: TGTGCCAGCAGGACCGGGACAGGGGGCCAGAATGAGCAGTTCTTC; cdr3_aa: CASRTGTGGQNEQFF; j_call: TRBJ2-1; v_call: TRBV6-5; d_call: TRBD1; clone_size: -
cdr3_nt: TGTGCCAGCAGCCAAGCCGGGACTAGCGGGGCCCGGGGTAATGAGCAGTTCTTC; cdr3_aa: CASSQAGTSGARGNEQFF; j_call: TRBJ2-1; v_call: TRBV3-1/TRBV3-2; d_call: TRBD2; clone_size: once